The source of this TCR beta chain is a study of identifying expanded T cells in peripheral blood. The study's findings and limits: About 1.3 clones differed between technical replicates, versus around 15 and 18 over time.

Germline V gene data show CDR1 as LNHDA and CDR2 as SQIVND (reference sequence). CDR3 length: 13 residues. Deletions cut 4 bases from V and 3 bases from J, with 9 bases between. Sequenced by immunoSEQ multiplex PCR; TCRdb stores in-frame clones only, minus some. Among around 130,000 clones listed, roughly 90% were seen once. During the collection period, no donor immune events like infections were recorded. About this clone: Its antigen is currently unknown.

The specimen sequenced was blood. V usage is TRBV19 and J usage is TRBJ1-1; no clear D. This clonotype was sampled from a person aged 18-70 years in good health. The DNA of the CDR3 is TGTGCCAGTAGTAGAGAGAAGTACACTGAAGCTTTCTTT. Encoded protein: CASSREKYTEAFF.